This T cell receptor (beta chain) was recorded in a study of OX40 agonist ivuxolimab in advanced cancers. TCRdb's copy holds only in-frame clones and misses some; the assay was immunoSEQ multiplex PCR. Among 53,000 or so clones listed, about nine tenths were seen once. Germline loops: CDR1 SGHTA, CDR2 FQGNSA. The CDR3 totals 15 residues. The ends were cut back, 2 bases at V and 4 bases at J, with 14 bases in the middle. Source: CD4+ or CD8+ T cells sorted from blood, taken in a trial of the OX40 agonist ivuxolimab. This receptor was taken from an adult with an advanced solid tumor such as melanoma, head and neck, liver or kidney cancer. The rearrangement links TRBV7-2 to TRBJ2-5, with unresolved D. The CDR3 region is CASSLRRPTAETQYF. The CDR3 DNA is TGTGCCAGCAGCTTACGACGGCCCACCGCAGAGACCCAGTACTTC. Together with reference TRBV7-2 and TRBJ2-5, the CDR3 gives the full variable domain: GAGVSQSPSNKVTEKGKDVELRCDPISGHTALYWYRQSLGQGLEFLIYFQGNSAPDKSGLPSDRFSAERTGGSVSTLTIQRTQQEDSAVYLCASSLRRPTAETQYFGPGTRLLVL.